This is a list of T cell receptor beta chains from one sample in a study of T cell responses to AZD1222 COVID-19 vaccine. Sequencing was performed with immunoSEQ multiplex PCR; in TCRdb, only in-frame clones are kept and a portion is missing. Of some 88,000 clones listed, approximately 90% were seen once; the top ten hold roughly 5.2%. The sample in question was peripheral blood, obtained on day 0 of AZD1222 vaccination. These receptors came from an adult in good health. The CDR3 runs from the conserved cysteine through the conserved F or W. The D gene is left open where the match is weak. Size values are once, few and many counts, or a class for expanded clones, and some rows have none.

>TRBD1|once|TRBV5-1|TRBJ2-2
CASSFGQANTGELFF
TGCGCCAGCAGCTTCGGACAGGCGAACACCGGGGAGCTGTTTTTT
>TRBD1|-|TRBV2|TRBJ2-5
CASTSTGGRETQYF
TGTGCCAGCACTTCCACAGGGGGCCGGGAGACCCAGTACTTC
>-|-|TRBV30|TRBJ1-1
CAWSVGLMNTEAFF
TGTGCCTGGAGTGTCGGCTTAATGAACACTGAAGCTTTCTTT
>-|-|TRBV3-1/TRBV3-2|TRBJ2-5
CASSRSRETQYF
TGTGCCAGCAGCCGGTCCCGAGAGACCCAGTACTTC
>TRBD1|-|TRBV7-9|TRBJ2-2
CASSLGQGLDTGELFF
TGTGCCAGCAGCTTAGGACAGGGTCTGGACACCGGGGAGCTGTTTTTT
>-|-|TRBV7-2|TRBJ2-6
CASSRVSGSGANVLTF
TGTGCCAGCAGCCGGGTCTCGGGCTCTGGGGCCAACGTCCTGACTTTC
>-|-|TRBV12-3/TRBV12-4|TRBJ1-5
CASSLNYQPQHF
TGTGCCAGCAGTTTAAACTATCAGCCCCAGCATTTT
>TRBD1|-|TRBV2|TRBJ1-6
CASRPGQLNSPLHF
TGTGCCAGCCGACCGGGACAGCTGAATTCACCCCTCCACTTT
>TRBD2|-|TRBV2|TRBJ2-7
CASREKVAGSHEQYF
TGTGCCAGCAGGGAGAAGGTAGCGGGAAGCCACGAGCAGTACTTC
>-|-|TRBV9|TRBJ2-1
CASSVDPSANNEQFF
TGTGCCAGCAGCGTAGACCCGTCGGCCAACAATGAGCAGTTCTTC
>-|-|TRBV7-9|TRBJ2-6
CASSAIRRAGANVLTF
TGTGCCAGCAGCGCGATTCGAAGGGCTGGGGCCAACGTCCTGACTTTC
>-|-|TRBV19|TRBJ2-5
CASSPTADQETQYF
TGTGCCAGTAGCCCTACAGCCGACCAAGAGACCCAGTACTTC
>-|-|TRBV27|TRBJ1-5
CASSSSRVQPQHF
TGTGCCAGCAGCAGCTCTCGGGTCCAGCCCCAGCATTTT
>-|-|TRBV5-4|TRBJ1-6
CASSFKIRKFYNSPLHF
TGTGCCAGCAGCTTTAAAATTAGGAAATTCTATAATTCACCCCTCCACTTT
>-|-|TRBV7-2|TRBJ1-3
CASSHNQGSGNTIYF
TGTGCCAGCAGCCACAACCAGGGTTCGGGAAACACCATATATTTT
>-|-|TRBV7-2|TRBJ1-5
CASSLQGPGPQHF
TGTGCCAGCAGCTTACAGGGACCCGGGCCCCAGCATTTT
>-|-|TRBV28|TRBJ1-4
CASSFSSRFGEKLFF
TGTGCCAGCAGCTTTTCTTCAAGGTTCGGTGAAAAACTGTTTTTT
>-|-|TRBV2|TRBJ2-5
CASSDRGTGETQYF
TGTGCCAGCAGTGATCGGGGGACGGGGGAGACCCAGTACTTC
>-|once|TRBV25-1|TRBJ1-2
CASKRNYGYTF
TGTGCCAGCAAACGGAACTATGGCTACACCTTC
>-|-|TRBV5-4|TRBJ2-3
CAMSAPSTDTQYF
TGTGCCATGAGCGCCCCGAGCACAGATACGCAGTATTTT
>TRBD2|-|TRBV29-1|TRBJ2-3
CSVASGPSTDTQYF
TGCAGCGTTGCTAGCGGTCCTAGCACAGATACGCAGTATTTT
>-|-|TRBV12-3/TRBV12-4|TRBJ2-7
CASSPGGLREQYF
TGTGCCAGCAGTCCCGGCGGGCTCCGGGAGCAGTACTTC
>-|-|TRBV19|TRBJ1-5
CASSIGPEGKPQHF
TGTGCCAGTAGTATAGGGCCGGAAGGGAAGCCCCAGCATTTT
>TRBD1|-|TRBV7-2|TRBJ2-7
CASSLRTGHYEQYF
TGTGCCAGCAGCCTACGGACAGGACACTACGAGCAGTACTTC
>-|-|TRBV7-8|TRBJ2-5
CASSERGALQDLETQYF
TGTGCCAGCAGCGAACGGGGGGCCTTACAAGACTTGGAGACCCAGTACTTC
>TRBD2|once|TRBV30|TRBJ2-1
CAWTRLAGNYNEQFF
TGTGCCTGGACACGACTAGCGGGGAACTACAATGAGCAGTTCTTC
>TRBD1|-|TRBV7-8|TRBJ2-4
CASSLAARGRNIQYF
TGTGCCAGCAGCTTAGCGGCCAGGGGGCGAAACATTCAGTACTTC
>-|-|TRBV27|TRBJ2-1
CASSSDSLYNEQFF
TGTGCCAGCAGTTCGGACAGTCTCTACAATGAGCAGTTCTTC
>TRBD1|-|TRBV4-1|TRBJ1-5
CASSPGQVGFGNQPQHF
TGCGCCAGCAGCCCCGGACAGGTGGGATTTGGCAATCAGCCCCAGCATTTT
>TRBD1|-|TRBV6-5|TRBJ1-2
CASSYGTGLNYGYTF
TGTGCCAGCAGTTACGGGACAGGGCTAAACTATGGCTACACCTTC
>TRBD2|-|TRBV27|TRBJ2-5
CASSSLVSGGRETQYF
TGTGCCAGCAGCTCTCTAGTATCGGGAGGGCGAGAGACCCAGTACTTC
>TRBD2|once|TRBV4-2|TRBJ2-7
CASSQGASGNYEQYF
TGTGCCAGCAGCCAAGGGGCGAGCGGGAATTACGAGCAGTACTTC
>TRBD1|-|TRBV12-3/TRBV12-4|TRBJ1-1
CASSRQGNTEAFF
TGTGCCAGCAGTCGACAGGGAAACACTGAAGCTTTCTTT
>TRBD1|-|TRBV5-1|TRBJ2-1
CASQTGTYNEQFF
TGCGCCAGCCAGACAGGGACCTACAATGAGCAGTTCTTC
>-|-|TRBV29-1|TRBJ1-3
CSAENSGNTIYF
TGCAGCGCGGAAAACTCTGGAAACACCATATATTTT
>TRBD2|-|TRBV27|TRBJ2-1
CASSLGGVYNEQFF
TGTGCCAGCAGTTTAGGGGGGGTCTACAATGAGCAGTTCTTC
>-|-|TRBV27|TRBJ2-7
CASSLRQGAYEQYF
TGTGCCAGCAGTTTAAGGCAGGGTGCCTACGAGCAGTACTTC
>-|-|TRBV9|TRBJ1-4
CASSVDHKDRGANEKLFF
TGTGCCAGCAGCGTAGACCATAAGGACCGCGGGGCGAATGAAAAACTGTTTTTT
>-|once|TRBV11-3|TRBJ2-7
CASSRGQAYEQYF
TGTGCCAGCAGTAGGGGCCAAGCCTACGAGCAGTACTTC
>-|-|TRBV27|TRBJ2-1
CASSLRGYNEQFF
TGTGCCAGCAGTTTAAGAGGATACAATGAGCAGTTCTTC
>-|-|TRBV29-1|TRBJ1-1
CSVVSGALGAFF
TGCAGCGTTGTATCGGGGGCCCTGGGAGCTTTCTTT
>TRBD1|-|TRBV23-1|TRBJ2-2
CASSQRDRESTGELFF
TGCGCCAGCAGTCAACGGGACAGGGAGTCGACCGGGGAGCTGTTTTTT
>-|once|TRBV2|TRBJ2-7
CASSEADFSEQYF
TGTGCCAGCAGTGAAGCGGATTTTTCCGAGCAGTACTTC
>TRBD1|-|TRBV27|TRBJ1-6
CASSSPIRQGRNSPLHF
TGTGCCAGCAGTTCACCCATCAGACAGGGGAGGAATTCACCCCTCCACTTT
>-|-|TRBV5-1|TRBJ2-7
CASSFGPGGDEQYF
TGCGCCAGCAGCTTTGGACCCGGCGGGGACGAGCAGTACTTC
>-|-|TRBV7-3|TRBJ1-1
CASSLTSAGLNTEAFF
TGTGCCAGCAGCTTAACTTCGGCAGGACTGAACACTGAAGCTTTCTTT
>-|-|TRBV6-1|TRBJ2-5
CASSERGRQEETQYF
TGTGCCAGCAGTGAAAGGGGACGACAGGAAGAGACCCAGTACTTC
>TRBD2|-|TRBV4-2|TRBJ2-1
CASSQDSRERNEQFF
TGTGCCAGCAGCCAAGACTCGCGGGAGAGGAATGAGCAGTTCTTC
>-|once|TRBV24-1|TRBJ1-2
CATSDQGDGYTF
TGTGCCACCAGTGACCAAGGGGATGGCTACACCTTC
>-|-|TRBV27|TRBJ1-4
CASSLFSDLEEKLFF
TGTGCCAGCAGTTTATTTTCAGATCTGGAGGAAAAACTGTTTTTT
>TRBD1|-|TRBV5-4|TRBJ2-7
CASSKGTGTIYEQYF
TGTGCCAGCAGTAAGGGGACAGGGACAATCTACGAGCAGTACTTC
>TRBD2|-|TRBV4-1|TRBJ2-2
CASSQESGRVDGELFF
TGCGCCAGCAGCCAAGAGAGCGGGAGGGTGGACGGGGAGCTGTTTTTT
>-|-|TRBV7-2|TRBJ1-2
CASSLRGSPVGPNGYTF
TGTGCCAGCAGCTTAAGAGGGTCTCCCGTCGGGCCCAATGGCTACACCTTC